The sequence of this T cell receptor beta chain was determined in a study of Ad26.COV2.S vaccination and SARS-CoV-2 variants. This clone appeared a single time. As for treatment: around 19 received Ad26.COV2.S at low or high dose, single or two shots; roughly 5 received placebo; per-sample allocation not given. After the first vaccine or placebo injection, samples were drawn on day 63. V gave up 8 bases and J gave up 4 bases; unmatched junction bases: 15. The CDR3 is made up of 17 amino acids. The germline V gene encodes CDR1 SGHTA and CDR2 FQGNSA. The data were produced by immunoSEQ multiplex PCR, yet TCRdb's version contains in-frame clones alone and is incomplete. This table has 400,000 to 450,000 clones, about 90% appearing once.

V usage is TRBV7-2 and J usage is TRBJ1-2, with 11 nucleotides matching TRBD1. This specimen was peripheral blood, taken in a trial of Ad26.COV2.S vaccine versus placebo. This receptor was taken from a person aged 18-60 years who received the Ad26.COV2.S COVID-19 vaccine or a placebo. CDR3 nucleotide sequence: TGTGCCAGCCGTCTCCAAGCGGGGACAGGGGGTATCTATGGCTACACCTTC. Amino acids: CASRLQAGTGGIYGYTF.